The 9 T cell receptor beta chains listed next were all sequenced from one sample in a study of cytomegalovirus exposure and HLA in healthy donors. The data were produced by immunoSEQ multiplex PCR, yet TCRdb's version contains in-frame clones alone and is incomplete. The table includes around 260,000 clones, about 92% detected once. Input material: PBMCs. Source of these receptors: a woman in her 30s in good health and CMV-seronegative.

In this sample, this clone turned up many times. The chain joins TRBV5-4 to TRBJ1-2; 11 bases are shared with TRBD1. Germline loops: CDR1 SGHNT, CDR2 YYREEE (reference sequence). The CDR3 runs to 15 residues. J gave up 4 bases and V 5 bases, and 7 bases lay outside the gene matches. This chain's CDR3 is CASRLGQGAGYGYTF. The CDR3 coding sequence is TGTGCCAGCAGATTAGGACAGGGGGCCGGCTATGGCTACACCTTC.

The chain combines TRBV19 with TRBJ2-4; perhaps D is TRBD1 or TRBD2 (5 bases each). Trimming took 0 bases from V and 6 from J, leaving 6 bases between them. CDR3 length: 13 amino acids. Germline CDR1 is LNHDA and CDR2 is SQIVND (reference sequence). CDR3 amino acids: CASSIDGANIQYF. The DNA of the CDR3 is TGTGCCAGTAGTATAGACGGGGCAAACATTCAGTACTTC.

This sequence joins TRBV6-1 and TRBJ2-7, with a weak D call TRBD2 (5 bases). The germline V and J ends were trimmed by 6 bases and 5 bases, with 11 bases remaining between them. Germline CDR1 is MNHNS and CDR2 is SASEGT. The CDR3 is 12 amino acids. The chain's CDR3 is CASSEGFHEQYF. The CDR3 nucleotides read TGTGCCAGCAGCGAGGGATTCCACGAGCAGTACTTC.

The V call is TRBV10-1, the J call TRBJ2-7; D is possibly TRBD2 (5 bases). V gave up 7 bases and J gave up 0 bases, with 10 bases separating them. The CDR3 consists of 13 residues. Germline V gene sequence: CDR1 WNHNN, CDR2 SYGVQD (reference sequence). The CDR3 loop is CASIRGTSYEQYF. In DNA, the CDR3 is TGCGCCAGCATCCGGGGAACCTCCTACGAGCAGTACTTC.

Of note for this clone: Additional DNA sequences in this sample encode the identical CDR3. The chain combines TRBV27 with TRBJ2-7; D unclear. CDR1 is MNHEY, CDR2 SMNVEV, per germline (reference sequence). The ends were cut back, 4 bases at V and 4 bases at J, with 5 bases in the middle. This CDR3 is 11 amino acids long. The CDR3 loop is CASSSVYEQYF. Here the CDR3 DNA reads TGTGCCAGCAGTTCGGTTTACGAGCAGTACTTC.

The table lists this clone with a count of one. The V call is TRBV11-2, the J call TRBJ1-2, with D perhaps TRBD1 (5 bases). The CDR3 sequence is 17 residues long. Germline lookup yields CDR1 SGHAT and CDR2 FQNNGV. Trimming removed 0 bases from V and 4 bases from J, with 18 bases in between. The CDR3: CASSLDSLHDRPYGYTF. CDR3 nucleotides: TGTGCCAGCAGCTTAGATTCCCTCCACGACAGACCCTATGGCTACACCTTC.

The rearrangement uses TRBV28 and TRBJ2-3, with 8 bases aligning to TRBD1. CDR1 is MDHEN, CDR2 SYDVKM, per germline. Trimming at V came to 1 base and at J to 2 bases, leaving 14 bases not matched to a gene. CDR3 size: 19 residues. CDR3 region: CASSLFQGAGGYYTDTQYF. CDR3 in DNA: TGTGCCAGCAGTTTATTTCAGGGGGCAGGCGGGTATTACACAGATACGCAGTATTTT. Variable domain in full (rest from reference TRBV28 and TRBJ2-3): DVKVTQSSRYLVKRTGEKVFLECVQDMDHENMFWYRQDPGLGLRLIYFSYDVKMKEKGDIPEGYSVSREKKERFSLILESASTNQTSMYLCASSLFQGAGGYYTDTQYFGPGTRLTVL.

The genes are TRBV28 and TRBJ2-3, with 12 bases matching TRBD2. Per germline, CDR1 MDHEN and CDR2 SYDVKM. Trimming took 4 bases from V and 4 from J; bases not matched to a gene: 6. The CDR3 covers 16 residues. This chain's CDR3 is CASSSGLAGSPDTQYF. Written as DNA, the CDR3 is TGTGCCAGCAGTTCAGGACTAGCGGGAAGTCCAGATACGCAGTATTTT.

Written as DNA, the CDR3 is TGTGCCAGCAGTGAAGAGTGGGGACAGACGTACGAGCAGTACTTC. Protein sequence: CASSEEWGQTYEQYF. The J gene is TRBJ2-7, the V gene TRBV6-1; 7 bases line up with TRBD1. The CDR3 consists of 15 residues. The V segment lost 1 base and the J segment 4 bases; nucleotides outside the gene matches: 7. The V gene's germline CDR1 is MNHNS and CDR2 SASEGT.